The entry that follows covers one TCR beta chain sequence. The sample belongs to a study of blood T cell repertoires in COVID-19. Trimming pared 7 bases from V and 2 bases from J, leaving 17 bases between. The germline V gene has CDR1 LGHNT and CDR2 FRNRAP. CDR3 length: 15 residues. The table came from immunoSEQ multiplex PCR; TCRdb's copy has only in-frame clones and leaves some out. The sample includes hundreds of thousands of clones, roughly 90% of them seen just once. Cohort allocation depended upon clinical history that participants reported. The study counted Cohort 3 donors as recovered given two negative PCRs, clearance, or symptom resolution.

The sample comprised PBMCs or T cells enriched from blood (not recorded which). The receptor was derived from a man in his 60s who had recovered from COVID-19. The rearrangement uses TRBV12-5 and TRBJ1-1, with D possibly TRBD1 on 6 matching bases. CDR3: CASASPGHLNTEAFF. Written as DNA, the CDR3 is TGTGCTAGTGCCTCACCGGGACACTTAAACACTGAAGCTTTCTTT.